Below, 14 T cell receptor beta chains from the same sample are listed, as sequenced in a study of cytomegalovirus exposure and HLA in healthy donors. Primers for the PCR totalled 60 Vbeta and 13 Jbeta. The assay was immunoSEQ multiplex PCR, and TCRdb's table has in-frame clones only and misses some. The sample's table shows approximately 130,000 clones. Sequenced material: PBMCs. These receptors originate from a woman aged 60-75 years in good health and CMV-seronegative.

CDR3 region: CATSRGLPPYEQYF. Written as DNA, the CDR3 is TGTGCCACCAGCCGAGGACTGCCTCCTTACGAGCAGTACTTC. This chain connects TRBV15 to TRBJ2-5; TRBD2 is a possible D gene (5 bases). The end of the DNA is better explained by TRBJ2-7, so the J call may be wrong. Germline CDR1 and CDR2: LNHNV and YYDKDF (reference sequence). CDR3 length: 14 residues.

The chain uses TRBV6-7 and TRBJ2-7, with D perhaps matching TRBD1 (6 bases). TRBV6-7 falls under the ORF class, with uncertain function. The CDR3 length is 14 residues. Trimming took 5 bases from V and 1 from J, leaving 12 bases between them. The CDR3 sequence is CASSTARGSYEQYF. Written as DNA, the CDR3 is TGTGCCAGCAGTACTGCCAGGGGTTCCTACGAGCAGTACTTC.

The rearrangement uses TRBV30 and TRBJ2-3; D may be TRBD2 (5 bases). This CDR3 spans 14 amino acids. The germline V and J ends were trimmed by 5 bases and 2 bases, with 14 bases remaining between them. Germline values: CDR1 GTSNPN, CDR2 SVGIG (reference sequence). CDR3 DNA: TGTGCCTGGGCTGCGGGTCTTCCCACAGATACGCAGTATTTT. This translates into CAWAAGLPTDTQYF.

The chain links TRBV5-1 to TRBJ1-3; weak D call: TRBD1 (6 bases). Germline V gene sequence: CDR1 SGHRS, CDR2 YFSETQ. V was clipped by 4 bases and J by 5 bases, with 10 bases between them. This CDR3 comprises 13 residues. The CDR3 reads CASSLDRRNTIYF. For the CDR3, the DNA is TGCGCCAGCAGCCTGGACAGAAGAAACACCATATATTTT.

The V call is TRBV5-1, the J call TRBJ2-7; D is unresolved. The CDR3 is 11 amino acids. The V and J ends lost 0 bases and 7 bases respectively, with 5 bases between them. From germline, CDR1 is SGHRS and CDR2 YFSETQ. The CDR3, as DNA: TGCGCCAGCAGCTTGGCCGGGGAGCAGTACTTC. Translation: CASSLAGEQYF. Together with reference TRBV5-1 and TRBJ2-7, the CDR3 gives the full variable domain: KAGVTQTPRYLIKTRGQQVTLSCSPISGHRSVSWYQQTPGQGLQFLFEYFSETQRNKGNFPGRFSGRQFSNSRSEMNVSTLELGDSALYLCASSLAGEQYFGPGTRLTVT.

The rearrangement joins TRBV5-1 to TRBJ2-7; TRBD1 agrees at 8 bases. Germline V gives CDR1 SGHRS, CDR2 YFSETQ. CDR3 length: 15 residues. V lost 7 bases and J lost 2; bases outside the gene matches: 11. The CDR3 is CASRPGGTGAYEQYF. CDR3 nucleotides: TGCGCCAGCCGCCCTGGGGGGACAGGTGCCTACGAGCAGTACTTC.

V gene TRBV14 combines with J gene TRBJ1-1; no reliable D call. In germline, CDR1 is SGHDN, CDR2 FVKESK. V dropped 3 bases and J dropped 1 base, with 12 bases sitting between them. This CDR3 spans 15 amino acids. In DNA, the CDR3 is TGTGCCAGCAGCCACCGATCCGGCGGGAACACTGAAGCTTTCTTT. This encodes CASSHRSGGNTEAFF.

CDR3 nucleotide sequence: TGCGCCAGCAGCACTAGCGGGAGGGCGGAGACCCAGTACTTC. Residues: CASSTSGRAETQYF. The J gene is TRBJ2-5, the V gene TRBV5-1; TRBD2 matches 13 bases. There are 14 residues in the CDR3. Germline V lookup: CDR1 SGHRS, CDR2 YFSETQ. Trimming cost V 4 bases and J 5 bases; bases outside gene matches: 2.

The rearrangement uses TRBV29-1 and TRBJ2-2; possible D gene TRBD2, 6 bases. Germline V gene data show CDR1 as SQVTM and CDR2 as ANQGSEA. The V end lost 3 bases, the J end lost 0 bases, and 11 bases lay between the germline ends. The CDR3 is 15 residues long. The DNA of the CDR3 is TGCAGCGTTGACCCCCCGGGGGCGAACACCGGGGAGCTGTTTTTT. The encoded protein is CSVDPPGANTGELFF.

The V gene is TRBV2, the J gene TRBJ2-7, with TRBD1 matching 7 bases. Germline V lookup: CDR1 SNHLY, CDR2 FYNNEI. The CDR3 is made up of 14 amino acids. The junction had 7 bases not matched to a gene; V was cut back by 5 bases and J by 3 bases. CDR3 DNA sequence: TGTGCCAGCAGTCGGACAGGAATCAGCTACGAGCAGTACTTC. Its protein is CASSRTGISYEQYF.

The V and J genes are TRBV30 and TRBJ2-1; 7 bases line up with TRBD2. Germline CDR1 GTSNPN, CDR2 SVGIG (reference sequence). The CDR3 spans 15 residues. After removal of 0 bases from V and 12 bases from J, the junction contained 14 bases not matched to a gene. Here the CDR3 reads CAWSVRGLVFGAQFF. CDR3 nucleotide sequence: TGTGCCTGGAGTGTACGTGGACTAGTATTCGGGGCGCAGTTCTTC.

V is TRBV6-5 and J is TRBJ1-2, with TRBD1 as a possible D gene (6 bases). The CDR3 is 15 residues long. The V gene's germline CDR1 is MNHEY and CDR2 SVGAGI. Trimming took 4 bases from V and 3 from J, leaving 15 bases between them. The CDR3 sequence is CASSSQARGDYGYTF. The CDR3 DNA follows: TGTGCCAGCAGTTCCCAGGCCAGGGGCGACTATGGCTACACCTTC.

J is TRBJ1-5 and V is TRBV5-1; 8 bases map to TRBD1. CDR3 length equals 16 residues. The V gene's germline CDR1 is SGHRS and CDR2 YFSETQ. V was clipped by 4 bases and J by 0 bases; unmatched bases: 6. The CDR3: CASSVGTGNSNQPQHF. The CDR3 DNA reads as TGCGCCAGCAGCGTCGGGACAGGTAATAGCAATCAGCCCCAGCATTTT. The complete variable domain, with remaining parts taken from reference TRBV5-1 and TRBJ1-5, reads KAGVTQTPRYLIKTRGQQVTLSCSPISGHRSVSWYQQTPGQGLQFLFEYFSETQRNKGNFPGRFSGRQFSNSRSEMNVSTLELGDSALYLCASSVGTGNSNQPQHFGDGTRLSIL.

The chain employs TRBV2 and TRBJ2-6, with D possibly being TRBD1 (6 bases). Trimming left V 10 bases short and J 1 base short, with 17 bases between. CDR1 SNHLY and CDR2 FYNNEI come from the germline V gene. The CDR3 runs to 16 residues. The CDR3 here is CATRGRVESGANVLTF. The CDR3 region has the DNA TGTGCCACCAGGGGCAGGGTTGAGTCTGGGGCCAACGTCCTGACTTTC.